Presented here are 8 T cell receptor beta chains from one specimen sequenced in a study of blood T cell repertoires in COVID-19. This table comes from immunoSEQ multiplex PCR, and its TCRdb copy is limited to in-frame clones, with some not included. Among about 64,000 clones listed, 88% were seen once. Sequenced: peripheral blood. The receptors here all came from a man between 65 and 85 years old with acute or convalescent COVID-19.

The chain joins TRBV6-6 to TRBJ1-2; 8 bases are shared with TRBD1. CDR3 length equals 15 residues. Germline CDR1 MNHNY, CDR2 SVGAGI (reference sequence). V trimming: 2 bases; J trimming: 5 bases; junction bases outside the gene matches: 7. The CDR3 region is CASSYGAGGLYGYTF. As DNA, the CDR3 is TGTGCCAGCAGTTACGGGGCAGGGGGCCTTTATGGCTACACCTTC.

V and J are TRBV5-4 and TRBJ2-3; unclear D gene. Per germline, CDR1 SGHNT and CDR2 YYREEE (reference sequence). V gave up 9 bases and J gave up 2 bases, with 16 bases separating them. The CDR3 runs to 14 residues. Here the CDR3 DNA reads TGTGCCACAAGGCCCGGCAGACACACAGATACGCAGTATTTT. Translated: CATRPGRHTDTQYF.

The CDR3 spells CASIGGYGDQPQHF. CDR3 bases: TGTGCCAGTATTGGAGGGTATGGGGACCAGCCCCAGCATTTT. V usage is TRBV19 and J usage is TRBJ1-5; tentatively, D is TRBD1 (5 bases). The V end was cut by 7 bases, the J end by 7 bases, with 17 bases between. CDR3 length: 14 amino acids. From germline, CDR1 is LNHDA and CDR2 SQIVND (reference sequence).

V is TRBV9 and J is TRBJ2-3, with 10 positions matching TRBD1. V lost 4 bases and J lost 4; bases outside the gene matches: 15. The CDR3 spans 18 residues. Germline-derived CDR1 and CDR2 are SGDLS and YYNGEE. The CDR3 spells CASSRRGTGALRADTQYF. The CDR3 DNA reads TGTGCCAGCAGCCGTAGGGGGACAGGGGCCCTTAGGGCAGATACGCAGTATTTT.

Only a few counts were recorded for this clone. This chain links TRBV2 with TRBJ1-6; TRBD1 aligns across 7 bases. Trimming at V came to 5 bases and at J to 5 bases, leaving 6 bases not matched to a gene. The CDR3 extends over 15 amino acids. The V gene's germline CDR1 is SNHLY and CDR2 FYNNEI. Here the CDR3 DNA reads TGTGCCAGCAGTAAACGGGGACAGAATAATTCACCCCTCCACTTT. This gives the protein CASSKRGQNNSPLHF.

The chain carries TRBV15 and TRBJ1-5; unclear D gene. From germline, CDR1 is LNHNV and CDR2 YYDKDF (reference sequence). V shed 2 bases and J shed 7 bases, with 15 bases lying between them. This CDR3 has 15 amino acids. The CDR3 DNA reads TGTGCCACCAGCAGACCTGGGCGGGGAGAACAGCCCCAGCATTTT. The encoded protein is CATSRPGRGEQPQHF. Together with reference TRBV15 and TRBJ1-5, the CDR3 gives the full variable domain: DAMVIQNPRYQVTQFGKPVTLSCSQTLNHNVMYWYQQKSSQAPKLLFHYYDKDFNNEADTPDNFQSRRPNTSFCFLDIRSPGLGDTAMYLCATSRPGRGEQPQHFGDGTRLSIL.

This clone was detected once. This chain connects TRBV5-8 to TRBJ1-1; D gene ambiguous. V lost 0 bases and J lost 4, with 10 bases in between. CDR1 and CDR2 from the germline V gene are SGHTS and YDEGEE. This CDR3 is 14 amino acids long. CDR3: CASSLGGPVTEAFF. In DNA, the CDR3 is TGTGCCAGCAGCTTGGGAGGTCCGGTCACTGAAGCTTTCTTT. The full variable domain, rest sourced from reference TRBV5-8 and TRBJ1-1, is EAGVTQSPTHLIKTRGQQATLRCSPISGHTSVYWYQQALGLGLQFLLWYDEGEERNRGNFPPRFSGRQFPNYSSELNVNALELEDSALYLCASSLGGPVTEAFFGQGTRLTVV.

The chain is built from TRBV18 and TRBJ1-5; D is unresolved. The CDR3 has 16 residues. Germline assignment: CDR1 KGHSH and CDR2 LQKENI. Trimming took 0 bases from V and 2 from J, leaving 11 bases between them. CDR3 DNA sequence: TGTGCCAGCTCACCACCCGGGGAGGCAGGCAATCAGCCCCAGCATTTT. It codes for CASSPPGEAGNQPQHF.